This T cell receptor (beta chain) was found in a study of PD-L1 blockade in urothelial cancer. Study in general: Anywhere from 0 to 3 prior chemotherapy regimens had been received by patients.

Libraries were prepared by immunoSEQ multiplex PCR; TCRdb keeps only in-frame clonotypes and omits some of them. This sample has roughly 55,000 clones, with approximately 86% found just once. Regarding time point: pretreatment peripheral blood. Germline CDR1 and CDR2: SGHRS and YFSETQ. The V end lost 0 bases, the J end lost 3 bases, and 12 bases lay between the germline ends. This CDR3 comprises 15 residues. This rearrangement joins TRBV5-1 to TRBJ2-5; a possible D gene is TRBD1 (6 bases). Specimen: PBMCs, collected around atezolizumab (anti-PD-L1) treatment. The clonotype originates from a man in his sixties with urothelial cancer. CDR3 DNA: TGCGCCAGCAGCTTGGCTCTACAGGGTAAAGAGACCCAGTACTTC. Encoded protein: CASSLALQGKETQYF.